A selection of T cell receptor beta chains follows, all from one sample in a study of blood T cells in healthy people across ages. Each CDR3 protein gets one entry after TCRdb re-called the 5' RACE reads with MiXCR. The sample records more than 750,000 distinct CDR3 sequences, roughly 29% being singletons. In addition, the sample was reused for a study of T cells of mothers and their children.

Sequencing used blood. These receptors were obtained from a woman between 35 and 50 years old in good health. CDR3s include the opening cysteine and the closing phenylalanine or tryptophan. D genes are given only for firm matches. A clone size is listed for some rows: how often the clone was seen (once, few, many), or a class if it is expanded.

>few|.|TRBJ2-7|13|TRBV20-1
TGCAGCACCCCACCTAGGAGCTCCTACGAGCAGTACTTC
CSTPPRSSYEQYF
>many|.|TRBJ1-2|16|TRBV15
TGTGCCACCAGCAGAGATTCCCAGGGAGGGGGATATGGCTACACCTTC
CATSRDSQGGGYGYTF
>few|.|TRBJ2-1|17|TRBV9
TGTGCCAGCAGCGTAGGGCTCGGGGCGGAGGCCTACAATGAGCAGTTCTTC
CASSVGLGAEAYNEQFF
>few|TRBD2|TRBJ2-1|13|TRBV20-1
TGCAGTGCCCCCCCGGGGGGTGGCAATGAGCAGTTCTTC
CSAPPGGGNEQFF
>.|TRBD1|TRBJ2-7|16|TRBV4-2
TGTGCCAGCAGCCAAGAATTACAGGGGAATTCCTACGAGCGGTACTTC
CASSQELQGNSYERYF
>.|.|TRBJ2-7|14|TRBV7-9
TGTGCCAGCAGCTTAAGTTTCGCTTCCCACGAGCAGTACTTC
CASSLSFASHEQYF
>.|.|TRBJ2-2|18|TRBV7-9
TGTGCCAGCAGCCTAGGACGCAGGGCAGTCGCGAACACCGGGGAGCTGTTTTTT
CASSLGRRAVANTGELFF
>once|TRBD1|TRBJ1-5|13|TRBV20-1
TGCAGTGCTTATGAGGGGGCTGGTCAGCCCCAGCATTTT
CSAYEGAGQPQHF
>.|TRBD2|TRBJ2-3|17|TRBV20-1
TGCAGTGCCCCCGCTGCTAGCGGGGGGCTGCTCACAGATACGCAGTATTTT
CSAPAASGGLLTDTQYF
>few|.|TRBJ1-1|13|TRBV20-1
TGCAGTGCTAGAGGCCACCGACAGATTGAAGCTTTCTTT
CSARGHRQIEAFF
>.|.|TRBJ2-1|15|TRBV3-1
TGTGCCAGCAGTCAGACGGGTCACTCCTACAATGAGCAGTTCTTC
CASSQTGHSYNEQFF
>few|.|TRBJ1-2|13|TRBV25-1
TGTGCCAGCAGTGAACAGCCGAACTATGGCTACACCTTC
CASSEQPNYGYTF
>few|.|TRBJ1-2|12|TRBV29-1
TGCAGCGTTGTGAGGCAGGATTATGGCTACACCTTC
CSVVRQDYGYTF
>many|.|TRBJ2-5|12|TRBV5-1
TGCGCCAGCAGCTCGCTACAAGAGACCCAGTACTTC
CASSSLQETQYF
>.|.|TRBJ2-5|16|TRBV27
TGTGCCAGCAGTTTGTCCCTTGACCGACCCCAAGAGACCCAGTACTTC
CASSLSLDRPQETQYF
>many|TRBD2|TRBJ2-7|16|TRBV7-2
TGTGCCAGCAGCCCAGATAAAGGGACTAGTCGGTACGAGCAGTACTTC
CASSPDKGTSRYEQYF
>many|.|TRBJ2-4|16|TRBV4-3
TGCGCCAGCAGCCCAGCGCATGGTTGGGCCAAAAACATTCAGTACTTC
CASSPAHGWAKNIQYF
>many|.|TRBJ1-2|14|TRBV27
TGTGCCAGCAGTTTCGTTCAGGGGTGGCGAGGCTACACCTTC
CASSFVQGWRGYTF
>few|.|TRBJ1-5|12|TRBV20-1
TGCAGTGCCGGAGGGCTGGGTCAGCCCCAGCATTTT
CSAGGLGQPQHF
>few|.|TRBJ2-1|17|TRBV3-1
TGTGCCAGCAGCCAAGAGGAGACAGGTCGGGCGGGGAATGAGCAGTTCTTC
CASSQEETGRAGNEQFF
>many|.|TRBJ2-7|15|TRBV5-1
TGCGCCAGCAGGCCGGACGGAAACCCCCTCTACGAGCAGTACTTC
CASRPDGNPLYEQYF
>.|.|TRBJ1-2|16|TRBV6-1
TGTGCCAGCAGTGAGGGGTCCGGGTCGTCCCTCTATGGCTACACCTTC
CASSEGSGSSLYGYTF
>many|TRBD1|TRBJ1-2|15|TRBV6-5
TGTGCCAGCATTACATACCGGGACAGGGTCTATGGCTACACCTTC
CASITYRDRVYGYTF
>.|.|TRBJ1-6|16|TRBV3-1
TGTGCCAGCAGCCCTAGAACAGGGAGACCCACGTCACCCCTCCACTTT
CASSPRTGRPTSPLHF